This T cell receptor (beta chain) was retrieved from a study of T-cell memory formation after mild COVID-19. Study overall: There were largely donor-specific TCR clusters. Study-level points and caveats: Among clones contracting day 15 to 85, CD4/CD8 was balanced, whereas later expanders leaned CD4+.

TCRdb fed the 5' RACE reads into MiXCR, producing one record per CDR3 protein. The sample has 280,000 or so distinct CDR3 sequences, around 17% seen once; the top ten hold about 21%. This clonotype appeared a few times. What it recognizes is unknown. The sequenced material came from PBMCs or a T cell subset sorted from them (not recorded which). The source is a man younger than 35 who had mild COVID-19 (a few samples of this study predate the infection). Cell type and time point are not known.

Here the CDR3 DNA reads TGTGCCAGCAGTTACCCCCCGCCTCGGAGCCCCACAGATACGCAGTATTTT. It yields the protein CASSYPPPRSPTDTQYF. The rearrangement links TRBV6-2 or TRBV6-3 to TRBJ2-3; D is undetermined. The CDR3 spans 17 residues. Germline V gives CDR1 MNHEY, CDR2 SVGEGT. V shed 2 bases and J shed 2 bases, with 17 bases lying between them.